The rows below give T cell receptor beta chains drawn from one sample of a study of T-cell reconstitution after alpha-beta-depleted transplantation in children. TCRdb independently ran MiXCR on the PCR reads; one entry per CDR3 protein. This sample carries fewer than 90,000 distinct CDR3 sequences, 6% to 8% of them seen once, and the ten largest clones take around 2.4%. The source was PBMCs from the stem cell graft donor, collected from the stem cell graft. Every receptor here comes from a human donor who donated a stem cell graft to a child with acute lymphoblastic leukemia. Each CDR3 is given with its conserved first and last residue. D genes are given only for firm matches. Clone size, where shown, is once, few, many, or a class for clones that have expanded.

>TRBJ2-7|many|TRBV7-3|TRBD1
CASSKGQSYEQYF
TGTGCCAGCAGCAAGGGACAGTCCTACGAGCAGTACTTC
>TRBJ1-1|many|TRBV28|-
CASGLQPNTEAFF
TGTGCCAGCGGGTTGCAACCAAACACTGAAGCTTTCTTT
>TRBJ2-5|-|TRBV5-4|-
CASTSGSVETQYF
TGTGCCAGCACCTCGGGGAGCGTGGAGACCCAGTACTTC
>TRBJ1-2|-|TRBV15|TRBD1
CATSRGGTAYGYTF
TGTGCCACCAGCAGAGGTGGGACAGCGTATGGCTACACCTTC
>TRBJ2-5|many|TRBV6-5|TRBD2
CASRLLAEETQYF
TGTGCCAGCAGGCTCCTAGCGGAAGAGACCCAGTACTTC
>TRBJ1-2|many|TRBV7-9|-
CASRPSQGPRTTATF
TGTGCCAGCAGACCCTCACAGGGCCCGAGAACGACGGCCACCTTC
>TRBJ1-4|many|TRBV10-3|TRBD1
CASNRGQNEKLFF
TGTGCCTCCAACAGGGGGCAGAATGAAAAACTGTTTTTT
>TRBJ2-1|-|TRBV18|TRBD2
CASSPLRDYYNEQFF
TGTGCCAGCTCACCACTCCGGGACTACTACAATGAGCAGTTCTTC
>TRBJ1-1|many|TRBV7-2|-
CASSSSLGKGTEAFF
TGTGCCAGCAGCTCGAGTTTGGGTAAAGGCACTGAAGCTTTCTTT
>TRBJ2-3|-|TRBV5-1|TRBD2
CASSLAGGLAGGRGTDTQYF
TGCGCCAGCAGCTTGGCCGGGGGACTAGCGGGGGGGCGAGGCACAGATACGCAGTATTTT
>TRBJ1-1|many|TRBV19|TRBD1
CASSRQGTTEAFF
TGTGCCAGTAGTAGACAGGGGACCACTGAAGCTTTCTTT
>TRBJ1-1|few|TRBV12-3/TRBV12-4|-
CASSLQGTVSREAFF
TGTGCCAGCAGTCTTCAGGGGACCGTATCCCGGGAAGCTTTCTTT
>TRBJ2-1|many|TRBV28|TRBD2
CASSSPGLAGEGHYNEQFF
TGTGCCAGCAGTTCCCCGGGACTAGCGGGAGAGGGGCATTACAATGAGCAGTTCTTC
>TRBJ2-7|-|TRBV11-2|-
CASTAKSTGSYEQYF
TGTGCCAGCACCGCGAAGTCGACAGGATCCTACGAGCAGTACTTC
>TRBJ2-7|-|TRBV27|-
CASSLVSLSYEQYF
TGTGCCAGCAGTTTAGTCTCCCTCTCCTACGAGCAGTACTTC
>TRBJ2-1|few|TRBV6-5|TRBD2
CASWGGTSGYNEQFF
TGTGCCAGTTGGGGGGGGACTAGCGGTTACAATGAGCAGTTCTTC
>TRBJ1-4|many|TRBV20-1|TRBD1
CSAQSPGQGDEKLFF
TGCAGTGCCCAGAGCCCGGGACAGGGGGATGAAAAACTGTTTTTT
>TRBJ2-5|many|TRBV2|-
CASIKTSKETQYF
TGTGCCAGCATTAAGACTAGTAAAGAGACCCAGTACTTC
>TRBJ1-2|many|TRBV5-1|-
CASSSRDWSFVWTF
TGCGCCTCCTCCTCAAGGGACTGGAGCTTTGTATGGACCTTC
>TRBJ2-7|many|TRBV7-2|-
CASSLNYEQYF
TGTGCCAGCAGCTTAAATTACGAGCAGTACTTC
>TRBJ1-1|-|TRBV10-3|TRBD1
CAISEPGQGNPEAFF
TGTGCCATCAGTGAGCCCGGACAGGGGAACCCTGAAGCTTTCTTT
>TRBJ1-2|few|TRBV21-1|-
CASSKRSYGYTF
TGTGCCAGCAGCAAACGAAGCTATGGCTACACCTTC
>TRBJ1-1|few|TRBV18|-
CASSPQQGGGTEAFF
TGTGCCAGCTCACCCCAACAGGGCGGAGGGACTGAAGCTTTCTTT
>TRBJ1-1|-|TRBV12-3/TRBV12-4|-
CAFSLARTARNMNTEAFF
TGTGCCTTCAGTTTAGCGAGGACAGCGAGAAACATGAACACTGAAGCTTTCTTT